This is a list of T cell receptor beta chains from one sample in a study of blood T cell repertoires in COVID-19. The assay was immunoSEQ multiplex PCR, and TCRdb's table has in-frame clones only and misses some. Among 90,000 to 100,000 clones listed, around three quarters were seen once. Material for sequencing was peripheral blood. The receptors derive from a woman aged 60-75 years in a cohort sampled during active or convalescent COVID-19. The CDR3 runs from the conserved cysteine through the conserved F or W. A D gene is named only where the DNA matches it firmly. The listing skips clone size in some rows; elsewhere it reads once, few, many or a size class.

J,size,V,D,CDR3,DNA
TRBJ2-1,.,TRBV4-1,.,CASSVPTANNEQFF,TGCGCCAGCAGCGTGCCGACAGCTAACAATGAGCAGTTCTTC
TRBJ1-5,few,TRBV2,.,CASSVQGLSNQPQHF,TGTGCCAGCAGTGTGCAGGGACTTAGCAATCAGCCCCAGCATTTT
TRBJ2-1,.,TRBV11-3,TRBD2,CASSLRPTRDYSYNEQFF,TGTGCCAGCAGCTTGAGACCTACTAGGGACTACTCCTACAATGAGCAGTTCTTC
TRBJ2-7,.,TRBV20-1,.,CSASDLGEAREQYF,TGCAGTGCTAGTGATTTGGGGGAGGCTCGGGAGCAGTACTTC
TRBJ1-1,.,TRBV25-1,.,CASSEDRPNTEAFF,TGTGCCAGCAGTGAGGACAGACCCAACACTGAAGCTTTCTTT
TRBJ1-6,.,TRBV5-1,.,CASSAGRYNSPLHF,TGCGCCAGCAGCGCGGGCCGCTATAATTCACCCCTCCACTTT
TRBJ1-5,.,TRBV2,TRBD1,CASSGDRGNQPQHF,TGTGCCAGCAGTGGTGACAGGGGTAATCAGCCCCAGCATTTT
TRBJ2-3,.,TRBV18,.,CASSSAGFQQDTQYF,TGTGCCAGCTCTAGTGCAGGGTTTCAACAAGATACGCAGTATTTT
TRBJ1-2,few,TRBV9,TRBD1,CASSAHRQGQGYTF,TGTGCCAGCAGCGCCCACAGACAGGGGCAAGGCTACACCTTC
TRBJ2-7,few,TRBV20-1,.,CRAGFSYEQYF,TGCAGGGCAGGGTTCTCCTACGAGCAGTACTTC
TRBJ1-4,.,TRBV18,.,CASSPFKDSQNEKLFF,TGTGCCAGCTCACCATTCAAAGACAGCCAGAATGAAAAACTGTTTTTT
TRBJ1-2,.,TRBV19,.,CASSIGQLNYGYTF,TGTGCCAGTAGTATTGGGCAGCTGAACTATGGCTACACCTTC
TRBJ1-2,.,TRBV2,.,CASSEVRANNGYTF,TGTGCCAGCAGTGAGGTCAGGGCAAATAATGGCTACACCTTC
TRBJ2-5,.,TRBV21-1,.,CASSNGDRDRETQYF,TGTGCCAGCAGCAACGGGGACAGGGACCGGGAGACCCAGTACTTC
TRBJ2-2,.,TRBV5-1,TRBD1,CASSAGQGNTGELFF,TGCGCCAGCAGCGCCGGACAGGGTAACACCGGGGAGCTGTTTTTT
TRBJ1-4,.,TRBV7-9,TRBD1,CASSQAETGGEKLFF,TGTGCCAGCAGCCAAGCCGAGACAGGGGGAGAAAAACTGTTTTTT
TRBJ2-1,.,TRBV6-6,.,CASSYAGEQFF,TGTGCCAGCAGTTACGCGGGGGAGCAGTTCTTC
TRBJ2-5,.,TRBV12-3/TRBV12-4,TRBD2,CASRRGGQETQYF,TGTGCCAGCAGACGGGGGGGCCAGGAGACCCAGTACTTC
TRBJ1-2,.,TRBV24-1,.,CATSDFARGYTF,TGTGCCACCAGTGATTTCGCCCGGGGCTACACCTTC
TRBJ2-3,.,TRBV9,TRBD2,CASSALAGGPVVTDTQYF,TGTGCCAGCAGCGCACTAGCGGGGGGGCCGGTTGTCACAGATACGCAGTATTTT
TRBJ2-7,once,TRBV11-2,TRBD1,CASSVEQGFEQYF,TGTGCCAGCAGCGTCGAACAGGGGTTCGAGCAGTACTTC
TRBJ1-2,.,TRBV2,.,CADRDFGGYTF,TGTGCCGACCGGGACTTCGGTGGCTACACCTTC
TRBJ2-7,.,TRBV23-1,.,CASSLARPYEQYF,TGCGCCAGCAGTCTAGCCAGACCCTACGAGCAGTACTTC